This TCR beta chain is from a study of blood T cell repertoires in COVID-19. In assigning cohorts, the study relied on participant-reported clinical history. Libraries were prepared by immunoSEQ multiplex PCR; TCRdb keeps only in-frame clonotypes and omits some of them. The sample includes more than 350,000 clones, about 88% of them seen just once. V was clipped by 3 bases and J by 3 bases; unmatched bases: 17. The CDR3 extends over 19 amino acids. CDR1 and CDR2 (germline): LNHDA, SQIVND (reference sequence). Sequencing was performed on PBMCs or T cells enriched from blood (not recorded which). The V gene is TRBV19, the J gene TRBJ1-1; 9 nucleotides match TRBD1. This TCR was sampled from a woman under 30 who had been exposed to COVID-19. Here the CDR3 DNA reads TGTGCCAGTAGTATTCGGACAGGGGCCATTAACGATGGGGACACTGAAGCTTTCTTT. It encodes CASSIRTGAINDGDTEAFF.